The 27 T cell receptor beta chains below were found in one sample sequenced in a study of cytomegalovirus exposure and HLA in healthy donors. PCR used 60 Vbeta primers and 13 Jbeta primers. Assay used: immunoSEQ multiplex PCR; TCRdb lists only in-frame clones, some missing. The sample yields fewer than 200,000 clones, around 80% seen once. The source material was PBMCs. The receptors derive from a woman in her thirties in good health and CMV-seronegative.

This chain connects TRBV28 to TRBJ2-4; 9 bases are a match to TRBD2. The germline V gene encodes CDR1 MDHEN and CDR2 SYDVKM. The CDR3 has 16 amino acids. V dropped 3 bases and J dropped 1; count of bases not matched to a gene: 4. The CDR3 region has the DNA TGTGCCAGCAGTTTTGCGGGGGGGCCGGCCAAAAACATTCAGTACTTC. Encoded protein: CASSFAGGPAKNIQYF. Full variable domain (outside the CDR3, taken from reference TRBV28 and TRBJ2-4): DVKVTQSSRYLVKRTGEKVFLECVQDMDHENMFWYRQDPGLGLRLIYFSYDVKMKEKGDIPEGYSVSREKKERFSLILESASTNQTSMYLCASSFAGGPAKNIQYFGAGTRLSVL.

This clone has just one count. The chain links TRBV19 to TRBJ2-3, with a tentative D call TRBD2 (6 bases). V lost 6 bases and J lost 0, with 7 bases in between. This CDR3 spans 13 amino acids. CDR1 LNHDA and CDR2 SQIVND come from the germline V gene (reference sequence). The CDR3 coding sequence is TGTGCCAGTAGGGGGACTAGCACAGATACGCAGTATTTT. Its translation is CASRGTSTDTQYF.

Concerning this clone: Other nucleotide sequences from this sample produce the same CDR3. The chain carries TRBV9 and TRBJ2-1; 8 bases fit TRBD1. Germline CDR1 SGDLS, CDR2 YYNGEE. CDR3 length: 19 residues. With 2 bases clipped from V and 4 bases from J, the junction kept 17 bases outside the gene matches. This chain's CDR3 is CASSVGSSRRTGLYNEQFF. In nucleotides, the CDR3 is TGTGCCAGCAGCGTGGGGTCTAGTCGGAGGACAGGGCTGTACAATGAGCAGTTCTTC.

The CDR3 nucleotides are TGTGCCACCTATGGGCAGGGGGCTCGGGAGCAGTACTTC. Translation gives CATYGQGAREQYF. The chain carries TRBV25-1 and TRBJ2-7; 8 bases map to TRBD1. With V trimmed by 10 bases and J by 7 bases, 12 bases remained unmatched. From germline, CDR1 is MGHDK and CDR2 SYGVNS. The CDR3 is 13 residues long.

The chain uses TRBV19 and TRBJ1-1; 8 bases map to TRBD1. Germline CDR1 reads LNHDA; CDR2 reads SQIVND (reference sequence). The CDR3 sequence is 14 residues long. V was pared by 8 bases and J by 4 bases, with 9 bases of the junction left unmatched. The CDR3 protein is CASGVPDRVTEAFF. DNA for the CDR3: TGTGCCAGTGGGGTTCCGGACAGGGTCACTGAAGCTTTCTTT.

This chain links TRBV7-2 with TRBJ1-2; 8 positions match TRBD1. Per the germline V gene, CDR1 is SGHTA and CDR2 is FQGNSA. The CDR3 loop spans 13 amino acids. Losses at the gene ends were 5 bases for V and 4 bases for J; bases not matched to a gene: 3. The CDR3 DNA sequence: TGTGCCAGCAGCGAGGACAGGGTCTATGGCTACACCTTC. Amino acids: CASSEDRVYGYTF.

The chain has TRBV28 and TRBJ1-2; 7 nucleotides line up with TRBD1. The V gene end was trimmed by 2 bases and the J gene end by 5 bases; junction bases not matched to a gene: 14. This CDR3 is 17 amino acids long. CDR1 and CDR2 (germline): MDHEN, SYDVKM. CDR3 nucleotide sequence: TGTGCCAGCAGTTTACACGGGGGAGACAGGGCCTTTTATGGCTACACCTTC. Encoded protein: CASSLHGGDRAFYGYTF.

This rearrangement joins TRBV7-6 to TRBJ2-3, with 8 bases aligning to TRBD2. The J segment lost 4 bases and the V segment lost 8 bases, leaving 14 bases of the junction unmatched. The length of the CDR3 is 16 residues. CDR1 SGHVS and CDR2 FNYEAQ come from the germline V gene. CDR3 DNA sequence: TGTGCCAGCGCAAGCGGACCGGGACTAGGGGCAGATACGCAGTATTTT. Its translation: CASASGPGLGADTQYF.

The chain uses TRBV30 and TRBJ1-5, with 7 bases that match TRBD1. Germline values: CDR1 GTSNPN, CDR2 SVGIG (reference sequence). V lost 0 bases and J lost 2; bases outside the gene matches: 1. The CDR3 has 14 residues. CDR3 region: CAWSVDRGNQPQHF. The DNA of the CDR3 is TGTGCCTGGAGTGTTGACAGGGGCAATCAGCCCCAGCATTTT.

CDR3: CASSLGIGVGLFF. CDR3 DNA sequence: TGTGCCAGCAGTTTAGGGATCGGGGTCGGGCTGTTTTTT. The chain combines TRBV27 with TRBJ2-2; the D gene is possibly TRBD2 (5 bases). Germline V gives CDR1 MNHEY, CDR2 SMNVEV (reference sequence). V was shortened by 2 bases and J by 13 bases, with 14 bases between the two germline ends. The CDR3 has 13 amino acids.

This clone appeared a single time. The J gene is TRBJ2-7, the V gene TRBV10-3; possible D gene TRBD2, 7 bases. V was cut by 4 bases and J by 0 bases, with 13 bases left in between. Germline-derived CDR1 and CDR2 are ENHRY and SYGVKD. The CDR3 is 15 amino acids. The CDR3 reads CAISGRGGGSYEQYF. In DNA, the CDR3 is TGTGCCATCAGTGGCAGAGGGGGGGGCTCCTACGAGCAGTACTTC.

The V gene is TRBV30, the J gene TRBJ1-4; D unclear. Between the trimmed V and J ends, which lost 3 bases and 8 bases, there was a span of 13 bases. Germline V gives CDR1 GTSNPN, CDR2 SVGIG (reference sequence). The CDR3 contains 13 residues. This CDR3 reads CAWSGARREKLFF. The CDR3 DNA follows: TGTGCCTGGAGCGGAGCCAGAAGGGAAAAACTGTTTTTT.

CDR3 sequence (DNA): TGTGCCAGCAGTGAGACAGTACACCCCGGTCGGAGACTGAACACTGAAGCTTTCTTT. Protein product: CASSETVHPGRRLNTEAFF. J is TRBJ1-1 and V is TRBV6-1, with D possibly matching TRBD1 (5 bases). Per germline, CDR1 MNHNS and CDR2 SASEGT. V lost 3 bases and J lost 0, with 23 bases in between. The CDR3 is 19 residues long.

The chain recombines TRBV27 with TRBJ2-3; 16 bases line up with TRBD2. The CDR3 totals 16 residues. Germline CDR1 MNHEY, CDR2 SMNVEV (reference sequence). V shed 4 bases and J 5 bases; nucleotides not matched to a gene: 3. The CDR3 bases are TGTGCCAGCAGTTCAGGGACTAGCGGGGGGGGAGATACGCAGTATTTT. This encodes CASSSGTSGGGDTQYF.

This clone turned up a few times. J is TRBJ2-5 and V is TRBV11-2; 10 bases are shared with TRBD2. Germline trimming cut 3 bases from V and 4 bases from J; bases unmatched to any gene: 8. The CDR3 spans 16 residues. Germline V gives CDR1 SGHAT, CDR2 FQNNGV. Here the CDR3 DNA reads TGTGCCAGCAGCTTTTCTAGCGGGGGTACCCCAGAGACCCAGTACTTC. Translated, it gives CASSFSSGGTPETQYF.

The V call is TRBV28, the J call TRBJ2-7, with D possibly being TRBD2 (5 bases). The CDR3 is made up of 13 amino acids. Between the trimmed V and J ends, which lost 8 bases and 2 bases, there was a span of 13 bases. Germline loops: CDR1 MDHEN, CDR2 SYDVKM. The CDR3 DNA reads TGTGCCAGCTGCGGAGGTGAGCCCTACGAGCAGTACTTC. Translating it yields CASCGGEPYEQYF.

The CDR3 is CASRSWTSGGRNTGELFF. The CDR3 nucleotides are TGTGCAAGTCGCTCCTGGACTAGCGGGGGCCGGAACACCGGGGAGCTGTTTTTT. The chain combines TRBV12-2 with TRBJ2-2; no DNA check was done on the table's D call, TRBD2. TRBV12-2 is reported as a pseudogene. This CDR3 region has 18 residues.

In DNA form, the CDR3 reads TGCAGCGCCAGATTTGGACAGATTTTATCCTACGAGCAGTACTTC. Translation: CSARFGQILSYEQYF. The chain uses TRBV29-1 and TRBJ2-7, with D possibly TRBD1 on 6 matching bases. The CDR3 is 15 residues long. V was pared by 7 bases and J by 1 base, with 20 bases between. Germline V gene lookup returns CDR1 SQVTM and CDR2 ANQGSEA.

The genes are TRBV5-5 and TRBJ1-6, with D perhaps TRBD1 (5 bases). V was trimmed by 1 base and J by 5 bases, leaving 10 bases between them. There are 15 residues in the CDR3. CDR1 is SGHKS and CDR2 is YYEKEE in the germline V gene (reference sequence). CDR3 coding DNA: TGTGCCAGCAGCTTGTTGGGGGGTGATAATTCACCCCTCCACTTT. Amino acids: CASSLLGGDNSPLHF.

This chain links TRBV11-2 with TRBJ2-7, with TRBD2 identical over 11 bases. The CDR3 is made up of 14 amino acids. V trimming: 5 bases; J trimming: 0 bases; junction bases outside the gene matches: 0. The germline V gene encodes CDR1 SGHAT and CDR2 FQNNGV. The CDR3 nucleotides are TGTGCCAGCAGCGGGACTAGCGGCTCCTACGAGCAGTACTTC. Its protein product is CASSGTSGSYEQYF.

CDR3 nucleotide sequence: TGTGCCAGCAGTCCCTCGCGGGAGATTCAAGAGACCCAGTACTTC. It codes for CASSPSREIQETQYF. This chain joins TRBV27 and TRBJ2-5; 7 bases agree with TRBD2. The CDR3 sequence is 15 residues long. Losses at the gene ends were 5 bases for V and 2 bases for J; bases not matched to a gene: 8. Germline loops: CDR1 MNHEY, CDR2 SMNVEV (reference sequence).

This chain uses TRBV4-1 with TRBJ1-1; a weak D match, TRBD1 (5 bases). Germline V gene lookup returns CDR1 MGHRA and CDR2 YSYEKL. Trimming stripped 1 base from V and 0 bases from J, with 12 bases between. This CDR3 has 16 residues. The CDR3 protein is CASSQVWNRLNTEAFF. CDR3 coding DNA: TGCGCCAGCAGCCAAGTATGGAACAGGTTGAACACTGAAGCTTTCTTT.

The chain recombines TRBV5-1 with TRBJ2-6, with D maybe TRBD1 (6 bases). The CDR3 runs to 19 residues. CDR1 SGHRS and CDR2 YFSETQ come from the germline V gene. Trimming removed 4 bases from V and 4 bases from J, with 24 bases in between. CDR3 nucleotide sequence: TGCGCCAGCAGCGGCGGACAGCCGAGTGGGCTCTCAGGGGCCAACGTCCTGACTTTC. It yields the protein CASSGGQPSGLSGANVLTF. The variable domain in full, with the rest retrieved from reference TRBV5-1 and TRBJ2-6, is KAGVTQTPRYLIKTRGQQVTLSCSPISGHRSVSWYQQTPGQGLQFLFEYFSETQRNKGNFPGRFSGRQFSNSRSEMNVSTLELGDSALYLCASSGGQPSGLSGANVLTFGAGSRLTVL.

The chain carries TRBV5-1 and TRBJ2-2; no firm D call. The germline V gene encodes CDR1 SGHRS and CDR2 YFSETQ. Deletions cut 5 bases from V and 1 base from J, with 15 bases between. CDR3 length equals 16 residues. The CDR3 DNA reads TGCGCCAGCAGTGGTGCCGGCAGGATGAACACCGGGGAGCTGTTTTTT. It specifies CASSGAGRMNTGELFF.

The V gene is TRBV7-2, the J gene TRBJ1-6; TRBD1 matches 7 bases. Trimming cost V 2 bases and J 8 bases; bases outside gene matches: 3. The germline CDR1 and CDR2 sequences are SGHTA and FQGNSA. The CDR3 has 14 residues. The DNA of the CDR3 is TGTGCCAGCAGCTTAATTGGGACAGATTCACCCCTCCACTTT. Its protein is CASSLIGTDSPLHF.

The rearrangement joins TRBV11-2 to TRBJ1-5; 9 bases align to TRBD1. The CDR3 is 17 amino acids. J gave up 3 bases and V 6 bases, and 12 bases lay outside the gene matches. CDR1 and CDR2 from the germline V gene are SGHAT and FQNNGV. Written as DNA, the CDR3 is TGTGCCAGCAGGCCAGGGCCCGGGACAGGGAACAATCAGCCCCAGCATTTT. It encodes CASRPGPGTGNNQPQHF.

The chain links TRBV5-1 to TRBJ2-1, with D possibly matching TRBD1 (6 bases). Germline V gene sequence: CDR1 SGHRS, CDR2 YFSETQ. The CDR3 consists of 13 residues. V was cut by 4 bases and J by 8 bases, with 13 bases left in between. The CDR3 region is CASSGQRQDEQFF. As DNA, the CDR3 is TGCGCCAGCAGCGGGCAGCGACAGGATGAGCAGTTCTTC.